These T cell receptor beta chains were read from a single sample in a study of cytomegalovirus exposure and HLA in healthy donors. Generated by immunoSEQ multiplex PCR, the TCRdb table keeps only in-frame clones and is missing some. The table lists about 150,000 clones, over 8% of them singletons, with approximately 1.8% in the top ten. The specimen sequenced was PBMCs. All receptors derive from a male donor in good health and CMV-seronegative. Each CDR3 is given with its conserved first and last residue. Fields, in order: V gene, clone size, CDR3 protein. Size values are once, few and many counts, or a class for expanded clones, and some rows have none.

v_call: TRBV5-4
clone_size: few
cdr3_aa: CASSAHSEKLFF

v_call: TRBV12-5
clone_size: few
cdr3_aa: CASGFGWNTEAFF

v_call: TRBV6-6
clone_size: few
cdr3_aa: CASSSSGGLETQYF

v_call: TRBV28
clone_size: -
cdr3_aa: CASSPLGDRENEQFF

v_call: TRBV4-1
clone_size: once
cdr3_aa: CASSLIQGSPGNTIYF

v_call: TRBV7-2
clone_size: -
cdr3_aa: CASSLRNTGELFF

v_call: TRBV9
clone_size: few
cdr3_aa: CASSVAPISGGTNTGELFF

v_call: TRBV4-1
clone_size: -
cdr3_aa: CASSPYGSGRVSGELFF

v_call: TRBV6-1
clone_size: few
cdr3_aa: CASALSSEQYF

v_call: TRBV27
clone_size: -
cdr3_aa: CASSRTGGGEVNTEAFF